The present entry profiles one TCR beta chain with its context. This sample was included in a study of neoadjuvant anti-PD-1 for oral cavity cancer. Germline loops: CDR1 MNHNY, CDR2 SVGAGI (reference sequence). CDR3 length: 15 residues. Trimming cost V 3 bases and J 0 bases, with 6 bases left between them. Time point here: after neoadjuvant nivolumab, at surgical resection. The protocol was immunoSEQ multiplex PCR, while the TCRdb copy is restricted to in-frame clones and leaves out a portion. The table records some 15,000 clones, around 70% of them present only once. This clonotype was obtained from a person aged 35 to 85 with oral cavity squamous cell carcinoma. V is TRBV6-6 and J is TRBJ2-6; D could derive from TRBD1 or TRBD2 (5 bases each). The input for sequencing was PBMCs, taken after nivolumab (anti-PD-1) treatment. CDR3 DNA: TGTGCCAGCAGTTATGGGGGCTCTGGGGCCAACGTCCTGACTTTC. This translates into CASSYGGSGANVLTF.